Shown below are 18 T cell receptor beta chains from a single sample sequenced in a study of post-analysis software for immune sequencing data. Study-wide findings and caveats: There were five TRBV segments more frequent in patients than controls, and TRBV5-6, TRBV5-1 and TRBV20-1 were among them.

What these receptors recognize is not known. The library was made from cDNA and included unique molecular identifiers. TCRdb passed the PCR reads through MiXCR, listing each CDR3 protein once. The sample shows about half a million distinct CDR3 sequences, less than 45% of them seen only once. The sample consisted of blood. The origin of the receptors is a girl aged 5 to 17 with multiple sclerosis.

About this clonotype itself: One end of the junction does not line up with germline, which may come from a read error. The rearrangement joins TRBV6-6 to TRBJ1-4, with D unclear. This CDR3 has 13 amino acids. Germline CDR1 MNHNY, CDR2 SVGAGI (reference sequence). The CDR3 nucleotides read TGTGCCAGCAGTAACGGACGGACGGAAAAACGGTTTTTT. Translated, it gives CASSNGRTEKRFF.

The V call is TRBV6-5, the J call TRBJ2-1; 14 bases map to TRBD2. Trimming removed 5 bases from V and 9 bases from J; junction bases left unmatched: 6. The germline V gene encodes CDR1 MNHEY and CDR2 SVGAGI. The CDR3 consists of 15 residues. The CDR3 protein is CASSETSGRATEQFF. CDR3 nucleotides: TGTGCCAGCAGTGAGACTAGCGGGAGGGCCACTGAGCAGTTCTTC.

The chain is built from TRBV28 and TRBJ2-7; 9 bases match TRBD1. V dropped 5 bases and J dropped 2; count of bases not matched to a gene: 4. CDR1 is MDHEN, CDR2 SYDVKM, per germline. This CDR3 spans 14 amino acids. This CDR3 reads CASSGTGNTYEQYF. The CDR3 DNA is TGTGCCAGCAGTGGGACAGGGAACACCTACGAGCAGTACTTC.

V is TRBV7-9 and J is TRBJ1-2; D ambiguous. V shed 4 bases and J shed 4 bases, with 4 bases lying between them. The CDR3 totals 11 residues. Germline V gives CDR1 SEHNR, CDR2 FQNEAQ (reference sequence). This chain's CDR3 is CASSYFYGYTF. The CDR3 coding sequence is TGTGCCAGCAGCTACTTCTATGGCTACACCTTC.

The chain joins TRBV7-3 to TRBJ2-5; 11 positions match TRBD1. This CDR3 has 15 amino acids. V was pared by 5 bases and J by 11 bases, with 13 bases of the junction left unmatched. CDR1 and CDR2 from the germline V gene are SGHTA and FQGTGA. CDR3 residues: CASSVGQGAQSKQYF. In DNA, the CDR3 is TGTGCCAGCAGCGTCGGACAGGGGGCGCAGTCCAAGCAGTACTTC.

This clonotype showed up just once. V gene TRBV6-4 combines with J gene TRBJ2-2, with TRBD2 matching 12 bases. Trimming cost V 5 bases and J 4 bases; bases outside gene matches: 5. In germline, CDR1 is MRHNA, CDR2 SNTAGT. CDR3 size: 16 residues. The CDR3 spells CASSRLAGEVTGELFF. In DNA, the CDR3 is TGTGCCAGCAGTCGACTAGCGGGAGAGGTCACCGGGGAGCTGTTTTTT.

This clonotype appeared a few times. The rearrangement joins TRBV29-1 to TRBJ2-1; 7 bases match TRBD1. This CDR3 region has 15 residues. From germline, CDR1 is SQVTM and CDR2 ANQGSEA. J was trimmed by 0 bases and V by 4 bases; bases with no gene match: 6. The CDR3 DNA sequence: TGCAGCGTTGGACTGACAGGGAGCTCCTACAATGAGCAGTTCTTC. It yields the protein CSVGLTGSSYNEQFF.

The rearrangement joins TRBV20-1 to TRBJ2-7, with TRBD2 matching over 7 bases. Per the germline V gene, CDR1 is DFQATT and CDR2 is SNEGSKA (reference sequence). The length of the CDR3 is 12 residues. The V segment lost 7 bases and the J segment 3 bases; nucleotides outside the gene matches: 6. The CDR3 DNA sequence: TGCAGTGTTCCAGCGGGAAACTACGAGCAGTACTTC. This codes for CSVPAGNYEQYF.

The chain employs TRBV11-2 and TRBJ2-1; the D is unclear. Trimming shortened V by 5 bases and J by 0 bases, and 17 bases separated the two germline ends. Looked up from germline, CDR1 is SGHAT and CDR2 is FQNNGV. The CDR3 sequence is 17 residues long. The chain's CDR3 is CASSHPSGVGSYNEQFF. DNA for the CDR3: TGTGCCAGCAGCCACCCATCCGGAGTGGGCTCCTACAATGAGCAGTTCTTC.

The rearrangement links TRBV29-1 to TRBJ2-1, with 13 positions matching TRBD2. There are 17 residues in the CDR3. V shed 8 bases, J shed 2 bases, and the junction held 12 bases outside the gene matches. Per the germline V gene, CDR1 is SQVTM and CDR2 is ANQGSEA. The CDR3 spells CSSRLAGGRVAYNEQFF. CDR3 nucleotides: TGCAGCTCTCGACTAGCGGGGGGCAGGGTCGCCTACAATGAGCAGTTCTTC.

The rearrangement links TRBV5-6 to TRBJ2-4; D gene uncertain. V was clipped by 0 bases and J by 13 bases, with 14 bases between them. CDR1 is SGHDT and CDR2 is YYEEEE in the germline V gene. The CDR3 has 13 amino acids. The CDR3 here is CASSLEPSYGQYF. CDR3 bases: TGTGCCAGCAGCTTGGAGCCTTCCTACGGGCAGTACTTC.

Turning to this clonotype: One junction end disagrees with the germline gene, perhaps due to a read error. The chain uses TRBV5-1 and TRBJ2-1; D gene uncertain. Germline lookup yields CDR1 SGHRS and CDR2 YFSETQ. The CDR3 spans 15 residues. The CDR3 sequence: CASSWRSSSYSEQFF. The DNA of the CDR3 is TGCGCCAGCAGCTGGAGATCGAGCTCCTACAGTGAGCAGTTCTTC.

This sequence joins TRBV7-3 and TRBJ1-2; D is ambiguous. Trimming removed 0 bases from V and 5 bases from J, with 13 bases in between. CDR1 and CDR2 (germline): SGHTA, FQGTGA. This CDR3 spans 15 amino acids. The DNA of the CDR3 is TGTGCCAGCAGCTTAACGCCCTCACAGATATATGGCTACACCTTC. Protein sequence: CASSLTPSQIYGYTF.

This clonotype has only a few counts. The chain recombines TRBV20-1 with TRBJ2-7; 11 nucleotides line up with TRBD1. The CDR3 is 13 residues long. J gave up 6 bases and V 5 bases, and 6 bases lay outside the gene matches. CDR1 and CDR2 from the germline V gene are DFQATT and SNEGSKA (reference sequence). CDR3 amino acids: CSAPRDRGGEQYF. The CDR3 DNA reads TGCAGTGCTCCAAGGGACAGGGGGGGCGAGCAGTACTTC.

This clonotype was seen only a few times. The chain is built from TRBV15 and TRBJ2-5, with no clear D. The germline gives CDR1 LNHNV, CDR2 YYDKDF (reference sequence). Trimming pared 0 bases from V and 4 bases from J, leaving 12 bases between. The CDR3 runs to 15 residues. The CDR3 DNA is TGTGCCACCAGCAGAGATCGCGGCAGAGGAGAGACCCAGTACTTC. Protein sequence: CATSRDRGRGETQYF.

This rearrangement joins TRBV29-1 to TRBJ2-5; weak D call: TRBD2 (5 bases). The DNA end is a closer match to TRBJ2-4, so the J assignment may be wrong. Germline V lookup: CDR1 SQVTM, CDR2 ANQGSEA. CDR3 length equals 14 residues. CDR3 sequence (DNA): TGCAGCGTTGTCCCGACTACCTCCAAAAACATTCAGTACTTC. Translating it yields CSVVPTTSKNIQYF.

This clonotype was counted at least ten times. CDR3 in amino acids: CASSWGQGYEQYF. CDR3 nucleotides: TGCGCCAGCAGCTGGGGACAGGGCTACGAGCAGTACTTC. The rearrangement uses TRBV5-1 and TRBJ2-7; 9 bases line up with TRBD1. Germline V gene lookup returns CDR1 SGHRS and CDR2 YFSETQ. J lost 3 bases, V lost 3 bases, and 1 base had no gene match. This CDR3 contains 13 residues. Using reference TRBV5-1 and TRBJ2-7 for the parts outside the CDR3, the full variable domain is KAGVTQTPRYLIKTRGQQVTLSCSPISGHRSVSWYQQTPGQGLQFLFEYFSETQRNKGNFPGRFSGRQFSNSRSEMNVSTLELGDSALYLCASSWGQGYEQYFGPGTRLTVT.

The chain couples TRBV4-3 to TRBJ1-2; D gene uncertain. Germline V lookup: CDR1 LGHNA, CDR2 YSLEER. V shed 0 bases and J shed 7 bases, with 24 bases lying between them. The CDR3 runs 18 residues. CDR3 bases: TGCGCCAGCAGCCAAGAGACTGGTTCCAACGATTCCCCCGGTGGCTACACCTTC. Translation gives CASSQETGSNDSPGGYTF.